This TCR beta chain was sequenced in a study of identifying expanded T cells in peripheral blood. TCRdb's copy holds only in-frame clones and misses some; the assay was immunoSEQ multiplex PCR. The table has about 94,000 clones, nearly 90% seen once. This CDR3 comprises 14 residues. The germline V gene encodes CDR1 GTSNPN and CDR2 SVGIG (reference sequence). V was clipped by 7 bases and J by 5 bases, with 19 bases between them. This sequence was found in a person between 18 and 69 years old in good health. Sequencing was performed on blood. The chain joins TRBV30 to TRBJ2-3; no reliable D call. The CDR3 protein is CAFSYWDIGDTQYF. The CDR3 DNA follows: TGTGCCTTCTCTTACTGGGATATAGGAGATACGCAGTATTTT.